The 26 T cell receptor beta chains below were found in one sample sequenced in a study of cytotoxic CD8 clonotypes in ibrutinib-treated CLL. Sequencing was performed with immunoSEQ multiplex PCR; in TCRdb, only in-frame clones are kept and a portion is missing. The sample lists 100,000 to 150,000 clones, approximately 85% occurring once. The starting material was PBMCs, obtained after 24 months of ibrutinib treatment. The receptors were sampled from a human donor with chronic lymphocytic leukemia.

CDR3 protein: CASSPAVYTEAFF. The CDR3 DNA reads TGTGCCAGCAGCCCGGCGGTTTACACTGAAGCTTTCTTT. J is TRBJ1-1 and V is TRBV5-4; no firm D call. Germline CDR1 reads SGHNT; CDR2 reads YYREEE (reference sequence). The V and J ends lost 4 bases and 3 bases respectively, with 10 bases between them. The CDR3 runs to 13 residues.

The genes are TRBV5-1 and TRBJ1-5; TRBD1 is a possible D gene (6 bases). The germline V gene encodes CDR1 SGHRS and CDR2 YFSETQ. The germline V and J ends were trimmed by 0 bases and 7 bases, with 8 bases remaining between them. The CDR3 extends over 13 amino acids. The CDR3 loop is CASSLGGGQPQHF. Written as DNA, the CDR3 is TGCGCCAGCAGCTTGGGAGGGGGGCAGCCCCAGCATTTT.

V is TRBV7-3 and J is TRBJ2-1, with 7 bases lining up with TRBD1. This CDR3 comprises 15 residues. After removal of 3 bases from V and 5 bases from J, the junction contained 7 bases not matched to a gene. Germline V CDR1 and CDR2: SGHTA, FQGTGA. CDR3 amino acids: CASSFGRGIDNEQFF. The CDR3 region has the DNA TGTGCCAGCAGCTTCGGCAGGGGGATAGACAATGAGCAGTTCTTC.

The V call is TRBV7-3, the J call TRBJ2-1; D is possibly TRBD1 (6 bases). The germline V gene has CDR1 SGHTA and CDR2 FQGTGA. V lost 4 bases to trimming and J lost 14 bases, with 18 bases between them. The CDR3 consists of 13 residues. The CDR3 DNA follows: TGTGCCAGCAGCTCCCGTCAGGGGCATAATAAGTTCTTC. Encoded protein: CASSSRQGHNKFF.

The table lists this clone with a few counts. CDR3 nucleotide sequence: TGCGCCAGCAGTGAGCGGGGGGTTATTTCAGATACGCAGTATTTT. Its protein product is CASSERGVISDTQYF. The chain links TRBV10-2 to TRBJ2-3, with 7 bases lining up with TRBD2. This CDR3 has 15 residues. Germline V gene sequence: CDR1 WSHSY, CDR2 SAAADI. V lost 2 bases to trimming and J lost 4 bases; unmatched junction nucleotides: 6.

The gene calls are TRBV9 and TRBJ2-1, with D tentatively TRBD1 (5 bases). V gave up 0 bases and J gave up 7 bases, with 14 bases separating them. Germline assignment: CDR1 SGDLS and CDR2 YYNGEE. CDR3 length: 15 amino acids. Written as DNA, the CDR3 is TGTGCCAGCAGCGTAGACCGACAGCTTAGAAATGAGCAGTTCTTC. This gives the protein CASSVDRQLRNEQFF. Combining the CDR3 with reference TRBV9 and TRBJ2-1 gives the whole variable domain DSGVTQTPKHLITATGQRVTLRCSPRSGDLSVYWYQQSLDQGLQFLIQYYNGEERAKGNILERFSAQQFPDLHSELNLSSLELGDSALYFCASSVDRQLRNEQFFGPGTRLTVL.

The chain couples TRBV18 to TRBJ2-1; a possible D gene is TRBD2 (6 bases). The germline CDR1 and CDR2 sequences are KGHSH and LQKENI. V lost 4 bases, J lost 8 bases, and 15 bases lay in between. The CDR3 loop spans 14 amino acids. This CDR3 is CASSRDRGTYEQFF. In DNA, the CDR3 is TGTGCCAGCTCACGGGACCGGGGGACGTATGAGCAGTTCTTC.

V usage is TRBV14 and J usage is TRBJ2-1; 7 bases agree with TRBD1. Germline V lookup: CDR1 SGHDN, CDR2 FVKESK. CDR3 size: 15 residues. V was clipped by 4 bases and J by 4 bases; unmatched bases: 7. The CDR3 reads CASSLSGQSYNEQFF. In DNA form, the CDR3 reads TGTGCCAGCAGCCTCTCGGGACAGTCTTACAATGAGCAGTTCTTC.

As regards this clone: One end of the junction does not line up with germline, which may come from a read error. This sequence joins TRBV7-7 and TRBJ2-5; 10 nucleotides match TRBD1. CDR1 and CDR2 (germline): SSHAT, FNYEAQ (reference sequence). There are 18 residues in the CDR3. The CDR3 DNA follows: TGTGCTAGCAGCTTAGTCGGGGACAGGGGCCGGGCTCGAGGGACCCAGTACTTC. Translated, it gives CASSLVGDRGRARGTQYF.

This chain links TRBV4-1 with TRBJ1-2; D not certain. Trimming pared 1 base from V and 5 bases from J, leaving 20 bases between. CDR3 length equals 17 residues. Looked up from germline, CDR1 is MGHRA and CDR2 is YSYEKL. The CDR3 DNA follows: TGCGCCAGCAGCCAAGTAACTTCGGCGGGGAGAGGGTATGGCTACACCTTC. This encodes CASSQVTSAGRGYGYTF.

As DNA, the CDR3 is TGTGCCAGCGTAGGGATTCCCCAGAGCTACACCTTC. It is translated as CASVGIPQSYTF. The chain combines TRBV6-6 with TRBJ1-2, with unresolved D. There are 12 residues in the CDR3. Germline CDR1 reads MNHNY; CDR2 reads SVGAGI (reference sequence). Trimming left V 8 bases short and J 9 bases short, with 16 bases between.

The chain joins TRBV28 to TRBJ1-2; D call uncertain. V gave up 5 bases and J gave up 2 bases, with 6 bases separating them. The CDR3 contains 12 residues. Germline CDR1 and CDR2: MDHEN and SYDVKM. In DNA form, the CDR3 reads TGTGCCAGCAGTACGGAGAACTATGGCTACACCTTC. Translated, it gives CASSTENYGYTF.

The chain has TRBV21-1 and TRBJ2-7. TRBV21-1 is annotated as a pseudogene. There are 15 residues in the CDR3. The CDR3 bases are TGTGCCAGCAGCAAAGCGGCCGCGAGCTCCTACGAGCAGTACTTC. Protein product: CASSKAAASSYEQYF.

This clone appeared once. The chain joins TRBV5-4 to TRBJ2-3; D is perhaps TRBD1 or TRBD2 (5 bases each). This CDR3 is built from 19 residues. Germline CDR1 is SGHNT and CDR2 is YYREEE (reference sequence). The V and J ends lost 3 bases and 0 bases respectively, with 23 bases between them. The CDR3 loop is CASSSFGARVVSSTDTQYF. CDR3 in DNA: TGTGCCAGCAGCTCTTTCGGGGCCAGGGTGGTATCTAGCACAGATACGCAGTATTTT.

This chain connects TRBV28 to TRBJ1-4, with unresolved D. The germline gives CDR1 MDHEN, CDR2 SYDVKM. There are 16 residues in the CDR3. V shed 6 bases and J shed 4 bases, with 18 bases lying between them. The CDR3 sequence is CASSPPDVYINEKLFF. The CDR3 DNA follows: TGTGCCAGCAGCCCGCCAGACGTATATATTAATGAAAAACTGTTTTTT.

DNA for the CDR3: TGTGCCAGCAGCTTGTTATCTAATTCACCCCTCCACTTT. The encoded protein is CASSLLSNSPLHF. The chain uses TRBV5-5 and TRBJ1-6, with D hard to call. The V and J ends lost 1 base and 6 bases respectively, with 5 bases between them. Germline assignment: CDR1 SGHKS and CDR2 YYEKEE (reference sequence). The CDR3 loop spans 13 amino acids. Full variable domain (rest looked up from reference TRBV5-5 and TRBJ1-6): DAGVTQSPTHLIKTRGQQVTLRCSPISGHKSVSWYQQVLGQGPQFIFQYYEKEERGRGNFPDRFSARQFPNYSSELNVNALLLGDSALYLCASSLLSNSPLHFGNGTRLTVT.

In DNA, the CDR3 is TGTGCCACCCTCCCTAGCGGGAGTATCTTGTCGGGAGAGACCCAGTACTTC. Translation: CATLPSGSILSGETQYF. The chain uses TRBV6-4 and TRBJ2-5; 10 bases match TRBD2. The junction had 18 bases not matched to a gene; V was cut back by 10 bases and J by 4 bases. The CDR3 runs to 17 residues. The germline gives CDR1 MRHNA, CDR2 SNTAGT.

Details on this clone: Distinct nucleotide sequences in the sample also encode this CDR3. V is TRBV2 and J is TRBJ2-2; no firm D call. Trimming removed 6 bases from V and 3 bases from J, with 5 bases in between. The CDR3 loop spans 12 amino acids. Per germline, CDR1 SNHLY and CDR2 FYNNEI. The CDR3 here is CASSRDTGELFF. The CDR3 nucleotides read TGTGCCAGCAGCAGAGACACCGGGGAGCTGTTTTTT.

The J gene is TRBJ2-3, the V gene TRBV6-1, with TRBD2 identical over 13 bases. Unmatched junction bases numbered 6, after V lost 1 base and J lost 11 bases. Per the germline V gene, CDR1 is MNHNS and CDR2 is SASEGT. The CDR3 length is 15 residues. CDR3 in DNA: TGTGCCAGCAGTGAAGGGGGACTAGCGGGGAATAGGCAGTATTTT. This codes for CASSEGGLAGNRQYF.

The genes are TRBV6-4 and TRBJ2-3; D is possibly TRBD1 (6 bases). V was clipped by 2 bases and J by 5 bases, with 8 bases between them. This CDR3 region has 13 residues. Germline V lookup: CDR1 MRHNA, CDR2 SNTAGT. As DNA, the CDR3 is TGTGCCAGCAGTGACCAACAGGGAGATACGCAGTATTTT. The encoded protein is CASSDQQGDTQYF.

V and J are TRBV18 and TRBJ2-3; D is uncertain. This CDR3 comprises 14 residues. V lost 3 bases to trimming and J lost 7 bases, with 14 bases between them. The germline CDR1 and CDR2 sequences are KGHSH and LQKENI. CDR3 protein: CASSPTAKLNTQYF. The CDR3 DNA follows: TGTGCCAGCTCACCGACGGCAAAATTAAATACGCAGTATTTT.

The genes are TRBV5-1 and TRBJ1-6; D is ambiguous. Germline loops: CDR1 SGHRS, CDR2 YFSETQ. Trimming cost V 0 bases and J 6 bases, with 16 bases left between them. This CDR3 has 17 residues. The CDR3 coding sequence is TGCGCCAGCAGCTTGGAAGGCGATAATCGACCTAATTCACCCCTCCACTTT. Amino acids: CASSLEGDNRPNSPLHF. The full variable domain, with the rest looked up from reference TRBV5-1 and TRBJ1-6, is KAGVTQTPRYLIKTRGQQVTLSCSPISGHRSVSWYQQTPGQGLQFLFEYFSETQRNKGNFPGRFSGRQFSNSRSEMNVSTLELGDSALYLCASSLEGDNRPNSPLHFGNGTRLTVT.

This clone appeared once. CDR3 amino acids: CASSLSRVGSGYTF. For the CDR3, the DNA is TGTGCCAGCAGTCTGTCCAGGGTCGGAAGTGGCTACACCTTC. The V and J genes are TRBV2 and TRBJ1-2; a weak D match, TRBD1 (5 bases). CDR1 SNHLY and CDR2 FYNNEI come from the germline V gene. Trimming took off 5 bases at V and 7 bases at J, with 17 bases between the two ends. This CDR3 has 14 amino acids.

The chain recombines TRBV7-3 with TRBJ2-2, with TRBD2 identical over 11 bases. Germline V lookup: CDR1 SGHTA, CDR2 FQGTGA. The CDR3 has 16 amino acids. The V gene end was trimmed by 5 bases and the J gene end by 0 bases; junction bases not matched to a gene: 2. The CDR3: CASSLTSGANTGELFF. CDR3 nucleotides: TGTGCCAGCAGCCTGACTAGCGGGGCGAACACCGGGGAGCTGTTTTTT.

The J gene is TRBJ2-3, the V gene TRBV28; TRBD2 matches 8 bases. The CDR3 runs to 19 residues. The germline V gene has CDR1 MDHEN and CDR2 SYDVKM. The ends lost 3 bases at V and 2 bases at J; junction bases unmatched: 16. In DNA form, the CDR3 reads TGTGCCAGCAGTTTGACCCCTTGGACTAGCAATAACCCCACAGATACGCAGTATTTT. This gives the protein CASSLTPWTSNNPTDTQYF.

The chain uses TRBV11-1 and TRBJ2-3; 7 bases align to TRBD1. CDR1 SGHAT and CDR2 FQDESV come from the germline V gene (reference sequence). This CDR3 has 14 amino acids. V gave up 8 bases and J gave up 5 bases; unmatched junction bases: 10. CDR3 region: CASGDSWHGDTQYF. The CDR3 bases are TGTGCCAGCGGGGACAGTTGGCACGGAGATACGCAGTATTTT.